Each of the 28 T cell receptor beta chains below was sequenced from the same sample in a study of T cells in Graves' hyperthyroidism and ophthalmopathy. The CDR3 regions of TCR beta were amplified from RNA transcripts. Initially, a first-round RT-PCR of the TCR CDR3 employed the HTBI primer set. TCRdb recomputed calls from the multiplex PCR reads with MiXCR, one row per CDR3 protein. This table holds fewer than 500,000 distinct CDR3 sequences, about 14% found once. The specimen was blood. The receptors come from a woman in her twenties or thirties with Graves' ophthalmopathy.

This clonotype was seen many times. The rearrangement joins TRBV20-1 to TRBJ1-1; D may be TRBD1 (5 bases). Germline-derived CDR1 and CDR2 are DFQATT and SNEGSKA (reference sequence). The CDR3 has 12 amino acids. Trimming removed 3 bases at V and 8 bases at J, with 13 bases between. CDR3 region: CSARPARTEAFF. CDR3 DNA: TGCAGTGCTAGGCCCGCGAGGACAGAAGCTTTCTTT.

This clonotype turned up a few times. The rearrangement joins TRBV20-1 to TRBJ1-4; possibly TRBD1 for D (5 bases). Trimming shortened V by 2 bases and J by 15 bases, and 22 bases separated the two germline ends. Germline assignment: CDR1 DFQATT and CDR2 SNEGSKA (reference sequence). The CDR3 is 14 amino acids. The CDR3 DNA sequence: TGCAGTGCTAGACCACGGGACGTCCCGGAATTGGTGTTTTTT. This gives the protein CSARPRDVPELVFF.

The chain carries TRBV18 and TRBJ2-1; 10 bases agree with TRBD2. The junction had 3 bases not matched to a gene; V was cut back by 0 bases and J by 7 bases. In germline, CDR1 is KGHSH, CDR2 LQKENI. This CDR3 spans 15 amino acids. The CDR3 sequence: CASSPPLAGANEQFF. As DNA, the CDR3 is TGTGCCAGCTCACCACCCCTAGCGGGGGCTAATGAGCAGTTCTTC. Full variable domain (remainder filled in from reference TRBV18 and TRBJ2-1): NAGVMQNPRHLVRRRGQEARLRCSPMKGHSHVYWYRQLPEEGLKFMVYLQKENIIDESGMPKERFSAEFPKEGPSILRIQQVVRGDSAAYFCASSPPLAGANEQFFGPGTRLTVL.

At least ten counts were recorded for this clonotype. V gene TRBV24-1 combines with J gene TRBJ2-3; D is undetermined. From germline, CDR1 is KGHDR and CDR2 SFDVKD. V lost 2 bases and J lost 4, with 15 bases in between. The CDR3 is 16 amino acids. The CDR3 DNA reads as TGTGCCACCAGTGATTCCAACCCGGTTCAGGCAGATACGCAGTATTTT. Residues: CATSDSNPVQADTQYF.

The chain links TRBV19 to TRBJ1-4; 8 bases fit TRBD1. The V gene's germline CDR1 is LNHDA and CDR2 SQIVND (reference sequence). The CDR3 contains 16 residues. V lost 6 bases to trimming and J lost 2 bases; unmatched junction nucleotides: 8. CDR3 sequence: CASRDRTGPTNEKLFF. In DNA form, the CDR3 reads TGTGCCAGTAGGGACCGGACAGGGCCGACTAATGAAAAACTGTTTTTT.

The chain couples TRBV9 to TRBJ2-2; no reliable D call. V lost 0 bases, J lost 4 bases, and 7 bases lay in between. The CDR3 contains 14 residues. CDR1 is SGDLS and CDR2 is YYNGEE in the germline V gene. CDR3 in DNA: TGTGCCAGCAGCGTAGACTCGACCACCGGGGAGCTGTTTTTT. This sequence encodes CASSVDSTTGELFF.

This clonotype came up many times. The rearrangement uses TRBV7-2 and TRBJ2-7; tentatively, D is TRBD1 or TRBD2 (5 bases each). CDR3 size: 13 residues. V gave up 8 bases and J gave up 0 bases, with 11 bases separating them. Germline V gene data show CDR1 as SGHTA and CDR2 as FQGNSA. This CDR3 is CASARDGSYEQYF. CDR3 coding DNA: TGTGCCAGCGCTCGGGACGGCTCCTACGAGCAGTACTTC.

This clonotype was recorded many times. V and J are TRBV20-1 and TRBJ2-7, with a weak D call TRBD1 (6 bases). CDR1 is DFQATT and CDR2 is SNEGSKA in the germline V gene (reference sequence). V lost 0 bases and J lost 4, with 10 bases in between. The CDR3 length is 13 residues. The CDR3 is CSARDTGQYEQYF. The CDR3, as DNA: TGCAGTGCTAGAGACACGGGACAATACGAGCAGTACTTC.

This clonotype has a handful of counts. The gene calls are TRBV9 and TRBJ2-2; D unclear. The germline gives CDR1 SGDLS, CDR2 YYNGEE. This CDR3 region has 13 residues. This chain's CDR3 is CAAAKGPLGELFF. The CDR3 DNA reads as TGTGCAGCAGCAAAAGGGCCCCTCGGGGAGCTGTTTTTT.

The chain joins TRBV18 to TRBJ2-1, with 13 bases fitting TRBD2. Germline CDR1 reads KGHSH; CDR2 reads LQKENI. V trimming: 1 base; J trimming: 5 bases; junction bases outside the gene matches: 2. The CDR3 spans 16 residues. CDR3 amino acids: CASSPLGLAGDNEQFF. In DNA form, the CDR3 reads TGTGCCAGCTCACCACTCGGACTAGCGGGGGACAATGAGCAGTTCTTC. Variable domain in full (rest from reference TRBV18 and TRBJ2-1): NAGVMQNPRHLVRRRGQEARLRCSPMKGHSHVYWYRQLPEEGLKFMVYLQKENIIDESGMPKERFSAEFPKEGPSILRIQQVVRGDSAAYFCASSPLGLAGDNEQFFGPGTRLTVL.

This clonotype showed up many times. The chain links TRBV2 to TRBJ2-5, with D maybe TRBD1 (5 bases). Germline CDR1 reads SNHLY; CDR2 reads FYNNEI. The CDR3 extends over 13 amino acids. The ends were cut back, 6 bases at V and 0 bases at J, with 8 bases in the middle. The CDR3 DNA reads as TGTGCCAGCAGAAGGACAAACCAAGAGACCCAGTACTTC. Protein: CASRRTNQETQYF.

This clonotype occurred many times. The genes are TRBV11-3 and TRBJ2-7; 8 bases map to TRBD2. The length of the CDR3 is 14 residues. The ends lost 5 bases at V and 7 bases at J; junction bases unmatched: 10. Per germline, CDR1 SGHNT and CDR2 YENEEA. The CDR3 loop is CASSPRAGGREQYF. The CDR3 coding sequence is TGTGCCAGCAGCCCTCGTGCGGGGGGTCGGGAGCAGTACTTC.

Many counts were recorded for this clonotype. V and J are TRBV3-1 and TRBJ2-1; 9 nucleotides align to TRBD2. CDR1 and CDR2 (germline): LGHDT, YNNKEL (reference sequence). The CDR3 runs 15 residues. With 4 bases clipped from V and 7 bases from J, the junction kept 8 bases outside the gene matches. The DNA of the CDR3 is TGTGCCAGCAGCCCAACGGGACTAGCTTTAAATGAGCAGTTCTTC. This gives the protein CASSPTGLALNEQFF.

Ten or more counts support this clonotype. The chain carries TRBV30 and TRBJ1-2; weak D call: TRBD1 (5 bases). Germline V CDR1 and CDR2: GTSNPN, SVGIG (reference sequence). This CDR3 is 17 amino acids long. The V end was cut by 1 base, the J end by 5 bases, with 23 bases between. The CDR3 DNA is TGTGCCTGGAGTGCAGCGATAGCCCTGGGGGGGGGGTATGGCTACACCTTC. Amino acids: CAWSAAIALGGGYGYTF.

The sample holds many counts of this clonotype. The chain has TRBV7-8 and TRBJ1-1, with a tentative D call TRBD1 (5 bases). The CDR3 covers 14 residues. Per the germline V gene, CDR1 is SGHVS and CDR2 is FQNEAQ. With 4 bases removed from V and 6 bases from J, the gap between germline ends came to 15 bases. As DNA, the CDR3 is TGTGCCAGCAGCTCCAGACAGATAGTCTCTGAAGCTTTCTTT. This gives the protein CASSSRQIVSEAFF.

With respect to this clonotype: A much larger clonotype is one base distant, so this may be a read error. The genes are TRBV19 and TRBJ1-5; D possibly uses TRBD1 or TRBD2 (6 bases each). The tail of the sequence fits TRBJ2-3 better, so the J call may be wrong. CDR3 length: 16 amino acids. In germline, CDR1 is LNHDA, CDR2 SQIVND (reference sequence). The chain's CDR3 is CASSPLGGHSNQPQYF. CDR3 coding DNA: TGTGCCAGTAGTCCGCTGGGGGGACATAGCAATCAGCCCCAGTATTTT.

This clonotype has a count of ten or more. This rearrangement joins TRBV12-3 or TRBV12-4 to TRBJ1-2; D ambiguous. V dropped 3 bases and J dropped 3 bases, with 14 bases sitting between them. This CDR3 contains 15 residues. The CDR3, as DNA: TGTGCCAGCAGTTTTAGGCAGACCGCTCACTATGGCTACACCTTC. Its protein is CASSFRQTAHYGYTF.

This clonotype was detected ten times or more. The J gene is TRBJ2-5, the V gene TRBV20-1; no clear D. V was cut by 1 base and J by 8 bases, with 14 bases left in between. CDR3 size: 13 residues. The germline CDR1 and CDR2 sequences are DFQATT and SNEGSKA (reference sequence). The CDR3 loop reads CSARVSAVDTQYF. The CDR3 bases are TGCAGTGCTAGAGTCAGCGCGGTTGATACCCAGTACTTC.

This clonotype has ten or more counts. J is TRBJ2-7 and V is TRBV2, with D perhaps being TRBD1 or TRBD2 (5 bases each). Germline V lookup: CDR1 SNHLY, CDR2 FYNNEI. There are 12 residues in the CDR3. Between the trimmed V and J ends, which lost 6 bases and 6 bases, there was a span of 12 bases. CDR3 coding DNA: TGTGCCAGCAGGGGGACGGTCGGCGAGCAGTACTTC. Protein sequence: CASRGTVGEQYF.

This clonotype showed up many times. The gene calls are TRBV11-2 and TRBJ2-7; D might be TRBD2 (6 bases). CDR3 size: 15 residues. Germline V gene data show CDR1 as SGHAT and CDR2 as FQNNGV. V gave up 1 base and J gave up 3 bases, with 13 bases separating them. CDR3 sequence: CASSLVGGNHYEQYF. The CDR3 coding sequence is TGTGCCAGCAGCTTAGTCGGCGGGAACCACTACGAGCAGTACTTC.

This clonotype was seen many times. One base away lies a much larger clone, so this may be a sequencing read error. V gene TRBV5-6 combines with J gene TRBJ1-2; 9 bases align to TRBD1. CDR1 SGHDT and CDR2 YYEEEE come from the germline V gene. Losses at the gene ends were 3 bases for V and 6 bases for J; bases not matched to a gene: 3. CDR3 length: 13 amino acids. The CDR3 DNA is TGTGCCAGCAGCTGGACAGGGGAGGATGGCTACACCTTC. Its translation is CASSWTGEDGYTF.

Ten or more counts support this clonotype. CDR3 loop: CATRPGQGVAYEQYF. CDR3 in DNA: TGTGCCACCAGGCCGGGACAGGGGGTTGCCTACGAGCAGTACTTC. The chain has TRBV6-1 and TRBJ2-7; the match to TRBD1 covers 11 bases. The germline V gene encodes CDR1 MNHNS and CDR2 SASEGT. This CDR3 contains 15 residues. Losses at the gene ends were 10 bases for V and 2 bases for J; bases not matched to a gene: 10.

The chain recombines TRBV20-1 with TRBJ1-2, with D tentatively TRBD1 (6 bases). Between the trimmed V and J ends, which lost 0 bases and 5 bases, there was a span of 22 bases. The V gene's germline CDR1 is DFQATT and CDR2 SNEGSKA (reference sequence). This CDR3 is 17 amino acids long. The CDR3 DNA is TGCAGTGCTAGAGATCCGTTACAGGGATTCTCATGGTATGGCTACACCTTC. This encodes CSARDPLQGFSWYGYTF.

Ten or more counts support this clonotype. The gene calls are TRBV11-3 and TRBJ2-3, with 8 nucleotides matching TRBD2. The CDR3 is 16 residues long. CDR1 and CDR2 (germline): SGHNT, YENEEA. The J segment lost 2 bases and the V segment lost 4 bases, leaving 8 bases of the junction unmatched. The CDR3 DNA reads as TGTGCCAGCAGCTGGGGCGGGGGGTCCTCCACAGATACGCAGTATTTT. Its protein product is CASSWGGGSSTDTQYF.

The chain uses TRBV6-2 or TRBV6-3 and TRBJ1-2; D call uncertain. The CDR3 extends over 16 amino acids. Germline-derived CDR1 and CDR2 are MNHEY and SVGEGT. V lost 5 bases to trimming and J lost 4 bases, with 20 bases between them. The CDR3 sequence is CASSDLGPRSGYGYTF. As DNA, the CDR3 is TGTGCCAGCAGTGACCTCGGGCCTCGGTCGGGCTATGGCTACACCTTC.

For this clonotype: Just one base apart from a much larger clone, this may be a read error. The chain carries TRBV5-4 and TRBJ1-2; D is possibly TRBD1 (5 bases). This CDR3 has 16 residues. The germline gives CDR1 SGHNT, CDR2 YYREEE (reference sequence). The CDR3 sequence: CASSLDPWGGNYGFTF. Written as DNA, the CDR3 is TGTGCCAGCAGCTTGGACCCTTGGGGGGGAAACTATGGCTTCACCTTC.

This chain's CDR3 is CASSAFQGAYEQYF. CDR3 coding DNA: TGTGCCAGCAGTGCGTTTCAAGGGGCCTACGAGCAGTACTTC. This chain joins TRBV2 and TRBJ2-7; D might be TRBD1 (5 bases). CDR1 is SNHLY and CDR2 is FYNNEI in the germline V gene. The CDR3 spans 14 residues. Trimming removed 4 bases at V and 2 bases at J, with 12 bases between.

At least ten counts were recorded for this clonotype. This sequence joins TRBV7-2 and TRBJ2-2; D may be TRBD1 (6 bases). V lost 5 bases and J 5 bases, leaving 21 bases between the germline ends. There are 17 residues in the CDR3. Germline V gene data show CDR1 as SGHTA and CDR2 as FQGNSA. The CDR3 DNA reads TGTGCCAGCAGCCAAAGTCCACACAGGGCATCAACCGGGGAGCTGTTTTTT. This gives the protein CASSQSPHRASTGELFF. The full variable domain, with the rest looked up from reference TRBV7-2 and TRBJ2-2, is GAGVSQSPSNKVTEKGKDVELRCDPISGHTALYWYRQSLGQGLEFLIYFQGNSAPDKSGLPSDRFSAERTGGSVSTLTIQRTQQEDSAVYLCASSQSPHRASTGELFFGEGSRLTVL.